This T cell receptor (beta chain) was found in a study of blood T cell repertoires in COVID-19. On the study more broadly: Whether acute or convalescent, the COVID-19 samples came from the United States, Italy and Spain.

The CDR3 is made up of 14 amino acids. V was clipped by 6 bases and J by 0 bases; unmatched bases: 5. CDR1 is MNHEY and CDR2 is SMNVEV in the germline V gene (reference sequence). Under the authors' procedure: Reference gene primers were amplified, and this amplification served to estimate nucleated cell counts. TCRdb's copy holds only in-frame clones and misses some; the assay was immunoSEQ multiplex PCR. V and J calls plus clone size are reproduced from that table; the DNA served to infer D and trimming. The sample records roughly 80,000 clones, over 75% being singletons. The source of this sequence is a woman aged 80 or over with acute or convalescent COVID-19. The sequenced material came from peripheral blood. The rearrangement links TRBV27 to TRBJ2-7, with 7 nucleotides matching TRBD1. CDR3 coding DNA: TGTGCCAGCAGGGAGACAGGGAGCTCCTACGAGCAGTACTTC. Protein sequence: CASRETGSSYEQYF.